This TCR beta chain stems from a study of T-cell memory formation after mild COVID-19. Study-wide findings and caveats: There was a balanced CD4/CD8 profile in clones contracting day 15 to 85, and later expanders leaned CD4+. Several responding clones turned up in pre-infection memory, indicating that cross-reactive memory may have taken part. CD4+ contracting clones lay mainly in CM and EM, CD8+ ones in EMRA.

Comment on this clonotype: Its antigen is not known.

With constant-segment primers, 5'RACE yielded cDNA libraries of TCR alpha and TCR beta that carried sample barcodes and UMIs. TCRdb reanalysed the 5' RACE reads using MiXCR and keeps one entry per CDR3 protein. Of 65,000 to 90,000 distinct CDR3 sequences in the sample, around 13% were seen once. The CDR3 loop spans 15 amino acids. CDR1 and CDR2 (germline): MNHEY, SVGEGT. The V end was cut by 7 bases, the J end by 0 bases, with 13 bases between. The sequenced sample was PBMCs or a T cell subset sorted from them (not recorded which). The rearrangement joins TRBV6-2 or TRBV6-3 to TRBJ2-4; D is possibly TRBD1 (5 bases). The TCR originated in a man aged 18 to 30 who had mild COVID-19 (a few samples of this study predate the infection). Cell type and time point are not known. This CDR3 reads CASKRKGEAKNIQYF. The CDR3 bases are TGTGCCAGCAAAAGGAAAGGGGAAGCCAAAAACATTCAGTACTTC.